These 9 T cell receptor beta chains were all obtained from the same sample, sequenced in a study of blood T cell repertoires in COVID-19. TCRdb's table, derived via immunoSEQ multiplex PCR, lists solely in-frame clones and lacks some. The sample consists of roughly 150,000 clones, around 91% of them appearing once. Source material: peripheral blood. The source of these receptors is a man aged 18 to 30 with COVID-19, enrolled during active disease.

V usage is TRBV19 and J usage is TRBJ2-7; D perhaps matches TRBD1 (6 bases). The germline CDR1 and CDR2 sequences are LNHDA and SQIVND (reference sequence). CDR3 length: 15 residues. V was trimmed by 5 bases and J by 2 bases, leaving 16 bases between them. The CDR3 here is CASSALGAGAYEQYF. In DNA, the CDR3 is TGTGCCAGTAGTGCCTTGGGGGCCGGGGCCTACGAGCAGTACTTC.

J is TRBJ2-5 and V is TRBV28; 10 nucleotides agree with TRBD2. The trim removed 6 bases at V and 4 bases at J, leaving 5 bases unmatched. The germline gives CDR1 MDHEN, CDR2 SYDVKM. The CDR3 runs 14 residues. CDR3 residues: CASSRSSGGETQYF. As DNA, the CDR3 is TGTGCCAGCAGCCGCTCTAGCGGGGGAGAGACCCAGTACTTC.

V gene TRBV4-1 combines with J gene TRBJ2-3; a weak D match, TRBD2 (6 bases). The CDR3 runs 15 residues. V was cut by 1 base and J by 8 bases, with 16 bases left in between. Per the germline V gene, CDR1 is MGHRA and CDR2 is YSYEKL. The CDR3 sequence is CASSQVGGGAATQYF. CDR3 in DNA: TGCGCCAGCAGCCAAGTTGGAGGAGGGGCGGCTACGCAGTATTTT.

This clone has a single count. The genes are TRBV18 and TRBJ2-7, with 9 positions matching TRBD2. Trimming cost V 2 bases and J 0 bases; bases outside gene matches: 5. Germline loops: CDR1 KGHSH, CDR2 LQKENI. The CDR3 has 16 residues. The CDR3 DNA sequence: TGTGCCAGCTCACCAATGGCGGGAGGGACCTCCTACGAGCAGTACTTC. It encodes CASSPMAGGTSYEQYF.

The chain uses TRBV28 and TRBJ1-2; possible D gene TRBD1, 6 bases. Trimming cost V 7 bases and J 3 bases, with 15 bases left between them. Germline V gene data show CDR1 as MDHEN and CDR2 as SYDVKM. This CDR3 contains 14 residues. The CDR3 here is CASKKQGPYYGYTF. DNA for the CDR3: TGTGCCAGCAAAAAACAGGGCCCATACTATGGCTACACCTTC.

V usage is TRBV3-1 (or the pseudogene TRBV3-2) and J usage is TRBJ1-2; 8 bases are shared with TRBD1. Germline V CDR1 and CDR2: LGHDT, YNNKEL (reference sequence). V gave up 4 bases and J gave up 4 bases; unmatched junction bases: 8. The CDR3 has 15 amino acids. CDR3 in DNA: TGTGCCAGCAGCCTGGGGACAGGCGTCCCCTATGGCTACACCTTC. Amino acid sequence: CASSLGTGVPYGYTF.

The chain joins TRBV4-1 to TRBJ2-1; D unclear. This CDR3 has 13 residues. The germline gives CDR1 MGHRA, CDR2 YSYEKL. V was clipped by 1 base and J by 6 bases, with 7 bases between them. The CDR3 protein is CASSQVGFNEQFF. The CDR3 DNA sequence: TGCGCCAGCAGCCAAGTCGGGTTCAATGAGCAGTTCTTC.

This clone was seen a single time. The chain recombines TRBV9 with TRBJ2-3, with D maybe TRBD2 (6 bases). Trimming cost V 2 bases and J 2 bases, with 12 bases left between them. The germline V gene has CDR1 SGDLS and CDR2 YYNGEE. CDR3 length: 15 residues. DNA for the CDR3: TGTGCCAGCAGCGTGCTAGCGAGGCCCACAGATACGCAGTATTTT. It translates to CASSVLARPTDTQYF.

This clone was seen only once. J is TRBJ1-2 and V is TRBV27; 12 bases line up with TRBD1. The trim removed 0 bases at V and 8 bases at J, leaving 4 bases unmatched. Germline CDR1 reads MNHEY; CDR2 reads SMNVEV (reference sequence). The CDR3 is made up of 15 amino acids. The CDR3 protein is CASSLSRDRGRGYTF. CDR3 nucleotide sequence: TGTGCCAGCAGTTTATCGAGGGACAGGGGGCGCGGCTACACCTTC.